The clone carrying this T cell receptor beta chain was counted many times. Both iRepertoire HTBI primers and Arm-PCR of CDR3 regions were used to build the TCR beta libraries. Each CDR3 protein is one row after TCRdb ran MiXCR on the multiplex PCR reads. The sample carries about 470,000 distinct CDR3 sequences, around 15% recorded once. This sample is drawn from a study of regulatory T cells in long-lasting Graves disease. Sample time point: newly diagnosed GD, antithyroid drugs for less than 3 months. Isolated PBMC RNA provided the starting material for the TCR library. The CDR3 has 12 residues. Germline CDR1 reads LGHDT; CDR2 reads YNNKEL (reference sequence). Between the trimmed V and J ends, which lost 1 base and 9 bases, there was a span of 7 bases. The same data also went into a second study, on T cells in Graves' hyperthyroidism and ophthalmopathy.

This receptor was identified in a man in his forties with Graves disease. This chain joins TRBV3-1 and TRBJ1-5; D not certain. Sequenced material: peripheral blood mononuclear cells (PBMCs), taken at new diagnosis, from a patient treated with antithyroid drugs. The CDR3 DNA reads TGTGCCAGCAGCCAAGGACCCGGGCCCCAGCATTTT. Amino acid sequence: CASSQGPGPQHF.